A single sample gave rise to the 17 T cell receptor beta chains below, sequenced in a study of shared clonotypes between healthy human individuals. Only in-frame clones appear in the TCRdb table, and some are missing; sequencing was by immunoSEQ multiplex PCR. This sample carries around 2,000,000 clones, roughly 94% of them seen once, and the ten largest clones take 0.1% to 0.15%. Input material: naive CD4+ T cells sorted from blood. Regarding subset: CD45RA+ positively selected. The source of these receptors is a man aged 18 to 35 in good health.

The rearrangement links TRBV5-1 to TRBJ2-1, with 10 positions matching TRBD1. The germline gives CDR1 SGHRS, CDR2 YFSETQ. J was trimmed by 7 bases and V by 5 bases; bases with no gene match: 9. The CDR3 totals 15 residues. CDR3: CASSSDRGPTNEQFF. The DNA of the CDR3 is TGCGCCAGCAGTTCTGACAGGGGGCCGACGAATGAGCAGTTCTTC.

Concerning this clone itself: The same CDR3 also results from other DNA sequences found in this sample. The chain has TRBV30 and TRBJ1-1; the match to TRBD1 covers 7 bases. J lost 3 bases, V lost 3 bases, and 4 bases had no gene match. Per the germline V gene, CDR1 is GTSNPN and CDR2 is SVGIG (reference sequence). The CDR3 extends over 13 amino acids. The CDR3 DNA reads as TGTGCCTGGAGAGACAGGGTAGACACTGAAGCTTTCTTT. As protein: CAWRDRVDTEAFF.

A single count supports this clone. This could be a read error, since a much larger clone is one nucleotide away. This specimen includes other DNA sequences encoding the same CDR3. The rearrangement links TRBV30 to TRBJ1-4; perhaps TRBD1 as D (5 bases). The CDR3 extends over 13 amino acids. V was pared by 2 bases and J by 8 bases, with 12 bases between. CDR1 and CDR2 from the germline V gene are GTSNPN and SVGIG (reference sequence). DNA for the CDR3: TGTGCCTGGAGTAGAGGAGCAGGGGAAAAACTGTTTTTT. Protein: CAWSRGAGEKLFF.

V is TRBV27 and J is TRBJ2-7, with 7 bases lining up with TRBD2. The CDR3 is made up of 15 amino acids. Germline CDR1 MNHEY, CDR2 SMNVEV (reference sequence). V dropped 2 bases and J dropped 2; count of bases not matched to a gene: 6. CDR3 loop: CASSLRSSGTYEQYF. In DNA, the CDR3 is TGTGCCAGCAGTTTAAGGTCTAGCGGCACCTACGAGCAGTACTTC.

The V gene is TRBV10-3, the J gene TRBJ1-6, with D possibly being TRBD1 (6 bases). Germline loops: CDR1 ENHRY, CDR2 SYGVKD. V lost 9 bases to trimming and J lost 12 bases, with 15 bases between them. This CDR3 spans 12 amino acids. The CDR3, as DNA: TGTGCCATGGACAGTGTTGGGCAACCCCTCCACTTT. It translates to CAMDSVGQPLHF.

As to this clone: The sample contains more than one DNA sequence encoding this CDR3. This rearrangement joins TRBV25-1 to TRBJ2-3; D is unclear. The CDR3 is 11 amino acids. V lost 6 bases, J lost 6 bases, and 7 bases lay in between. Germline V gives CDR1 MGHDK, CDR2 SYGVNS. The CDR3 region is CASRLGDTQYF. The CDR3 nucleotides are TGTGCCAGCAGGCTTGGGGATACGCAGTATTTT.

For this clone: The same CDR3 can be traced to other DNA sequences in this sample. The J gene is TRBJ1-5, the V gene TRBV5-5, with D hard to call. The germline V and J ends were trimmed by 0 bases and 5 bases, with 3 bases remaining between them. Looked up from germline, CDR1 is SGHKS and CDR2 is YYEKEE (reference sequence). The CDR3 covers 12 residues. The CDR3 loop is CASSLGDQPQHF. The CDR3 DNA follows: TGTGCCAGCAGCTTGGGCGATCAGCCCCAGCATTTT. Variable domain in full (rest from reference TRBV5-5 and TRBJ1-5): DAGVTQSPTHLIKTRGQQVTLRCSPISGHKSVSWYQQVLGQGPQFIFQYYEKEERGRGNFPDRFSARQFPNYSSELNVNALLLGDSALYLCASSLGDQPQHFGDGTRLSIL.

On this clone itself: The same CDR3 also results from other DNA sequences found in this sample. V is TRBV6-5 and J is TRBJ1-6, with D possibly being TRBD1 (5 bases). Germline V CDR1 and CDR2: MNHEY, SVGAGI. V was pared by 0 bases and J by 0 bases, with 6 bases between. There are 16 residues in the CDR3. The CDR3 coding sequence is TGTGCCAGCAGTTACTCGGGGCTCTCCTATAATTCACCCCTCCACTTT. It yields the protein CASSYSGLSYNSPLHF.

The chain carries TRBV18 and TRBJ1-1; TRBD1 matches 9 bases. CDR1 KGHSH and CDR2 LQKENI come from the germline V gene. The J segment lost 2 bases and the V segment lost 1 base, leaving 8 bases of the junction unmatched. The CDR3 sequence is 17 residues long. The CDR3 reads CASSPRIPGQGNTEAFF. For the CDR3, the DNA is TGTGCCAGCTCACCACGTATACCGGGACAGGGAAACACTGAAGCTTTCTTT.

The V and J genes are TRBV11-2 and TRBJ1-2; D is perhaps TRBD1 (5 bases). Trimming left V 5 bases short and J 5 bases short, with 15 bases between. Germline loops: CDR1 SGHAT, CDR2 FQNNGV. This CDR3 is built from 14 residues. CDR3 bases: TGTGCCAGCAGCGAAACCGGGACCTTATATGGCTACACCTTC. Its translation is CASSETGTLYGYTF.

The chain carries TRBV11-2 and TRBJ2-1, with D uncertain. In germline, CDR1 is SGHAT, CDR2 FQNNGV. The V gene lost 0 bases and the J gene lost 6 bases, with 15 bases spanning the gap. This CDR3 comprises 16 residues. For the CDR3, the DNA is TGTGCCAGCAGCTTAGATGGGCTAGTGATGATCAATGAGCAGTTCTTC. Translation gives CASSLDGLVMINEQFF. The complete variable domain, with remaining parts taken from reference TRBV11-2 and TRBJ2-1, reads EAGVAQSPRYKIIEKRQSVAFWCNPISGHATLYWYQQILGQGPKLLIQFQNNGVVDDSQLPKDRFSAERLKGVDSTLKIQPAKLEDSAVYLCASSLDGLVMINEQFFGPGTRLTVL.

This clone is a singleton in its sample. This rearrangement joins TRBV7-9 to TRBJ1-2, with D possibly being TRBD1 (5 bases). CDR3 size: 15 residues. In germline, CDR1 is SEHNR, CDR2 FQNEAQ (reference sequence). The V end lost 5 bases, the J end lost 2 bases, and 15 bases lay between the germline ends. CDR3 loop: CASSGGEAVNYGYTF. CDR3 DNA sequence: TGTGCCAGCAGCGGGGGAGAGGCAGTCAACTATGGCTACACCTTC.

DNA of the CDR3: TGTGCCAGCAGTGACTCGGACAGGGACGACACCGGGGAGCTGTTTTTT. Translation gives CASSDSDRDDTGELFF. V and J are TRBV6-4 and TRBJ2-2; TRBD1 agrees at 8 bases. The V gene end was trimmed by 0 bases and the J gene end by 3 bases; junction bases not matched to a gene: 3. CDR1 and CDR2 (germline): MRHNA, SNTAGT. The CDR3 covers 16 residues.

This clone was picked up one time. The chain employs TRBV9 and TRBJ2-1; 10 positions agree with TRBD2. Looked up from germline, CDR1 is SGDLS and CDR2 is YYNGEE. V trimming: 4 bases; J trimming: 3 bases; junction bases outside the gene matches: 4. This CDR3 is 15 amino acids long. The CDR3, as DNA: TGTGCCAGCAGCCCGGGGACTAGCGACTACAATGAGCAGTTCTTC. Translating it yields CASSPGTSDYNEQFF.

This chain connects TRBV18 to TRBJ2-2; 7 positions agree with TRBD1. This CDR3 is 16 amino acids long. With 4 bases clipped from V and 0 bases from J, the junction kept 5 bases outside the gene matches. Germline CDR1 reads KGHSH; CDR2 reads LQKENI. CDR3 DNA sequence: TGTGCCAGCTCACGCTTTGGACAGGCGAACACCGGGGAGCTGTTTTTT. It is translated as CASSRFGQANTGELFF.

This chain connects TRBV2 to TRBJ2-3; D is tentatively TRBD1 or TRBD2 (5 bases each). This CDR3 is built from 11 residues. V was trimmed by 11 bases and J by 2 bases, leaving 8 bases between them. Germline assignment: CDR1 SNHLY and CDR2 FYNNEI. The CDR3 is CAGGTTDTQYF. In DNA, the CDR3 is TGTGCCGGGGGAACCACAGATACGCAGTATTTT.

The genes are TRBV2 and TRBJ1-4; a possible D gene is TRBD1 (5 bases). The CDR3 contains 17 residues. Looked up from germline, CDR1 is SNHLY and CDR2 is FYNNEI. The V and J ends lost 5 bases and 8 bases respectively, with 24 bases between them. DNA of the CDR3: TGTGCCAGCAGTCTCACCGGTATGGGGACGGAAGGAGAAAAACTGTTTTTT. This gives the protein CASSLTGMGTEGEKLFF.